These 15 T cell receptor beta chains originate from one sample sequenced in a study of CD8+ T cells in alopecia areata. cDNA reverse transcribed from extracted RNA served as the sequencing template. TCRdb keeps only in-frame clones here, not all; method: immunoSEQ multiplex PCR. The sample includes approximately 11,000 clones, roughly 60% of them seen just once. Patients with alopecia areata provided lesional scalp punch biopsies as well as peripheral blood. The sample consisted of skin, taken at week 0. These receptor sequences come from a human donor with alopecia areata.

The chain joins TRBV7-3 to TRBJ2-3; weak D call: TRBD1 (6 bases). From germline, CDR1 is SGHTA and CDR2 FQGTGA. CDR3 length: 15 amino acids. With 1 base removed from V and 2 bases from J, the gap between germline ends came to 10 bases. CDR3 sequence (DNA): TGTGCCAGCAGCTTAATGGGGACACCCACAGATACGCAGTATTTT. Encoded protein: CASSLMGTPTDTQYF. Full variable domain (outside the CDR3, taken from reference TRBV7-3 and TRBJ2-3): GAGVSQTPSNKVTEKGKYVELRCDPISGHTALYWYRQSLGQGPEFLIYFQGTGAADDSGLPNDRFFAVRPEGSVSTLKIQRTERGDSAVYLCASSLMGTPTDTQYFGPGTRLTVL.

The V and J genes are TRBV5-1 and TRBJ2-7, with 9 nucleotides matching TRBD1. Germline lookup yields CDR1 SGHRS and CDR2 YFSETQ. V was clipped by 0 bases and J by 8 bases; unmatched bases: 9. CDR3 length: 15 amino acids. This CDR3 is CASSLGTGESGKQYF. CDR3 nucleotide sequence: TGCGCCAGCAGCTTGGGGACAGGGGAATCGGGAAAGCAGTACTTC. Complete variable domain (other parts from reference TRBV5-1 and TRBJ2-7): KAGVTQTPRYLIKTRGQQVTLSCSPISGHRSVSWYQQTPGQGLQFLFEYFSETQRNKGNFPGRFSGRQFSNSRSEMNVSTLELGDSALYLCASSLGTGESGKQYFGPGTRLTVT.

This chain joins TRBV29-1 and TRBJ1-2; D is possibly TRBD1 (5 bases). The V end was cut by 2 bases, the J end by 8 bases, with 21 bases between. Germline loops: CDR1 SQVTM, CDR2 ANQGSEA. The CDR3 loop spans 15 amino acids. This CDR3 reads CSVERTPQGSGGYTF. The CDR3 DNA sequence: TGCAGCGTTGAAAGAACCCCTCAGGGTTCGGGGGGCTACACCTTC.

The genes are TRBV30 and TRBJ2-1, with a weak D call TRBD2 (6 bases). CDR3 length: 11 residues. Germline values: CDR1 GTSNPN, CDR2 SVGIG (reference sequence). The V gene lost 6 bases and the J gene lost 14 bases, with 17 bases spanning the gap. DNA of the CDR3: TGTGCCTGCTGCCGGGGGACGGTGGAGTTCTTC. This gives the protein CACCRGTVEFF.

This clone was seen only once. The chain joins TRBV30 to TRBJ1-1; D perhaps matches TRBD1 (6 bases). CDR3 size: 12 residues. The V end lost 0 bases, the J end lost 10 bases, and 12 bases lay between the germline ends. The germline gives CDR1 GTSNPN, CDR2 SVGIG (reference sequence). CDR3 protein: CAWSVDVGGAFF. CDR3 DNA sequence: TGTGCCTGGAGTGTTGACGTAGGGGGAGCTTTCTTT.

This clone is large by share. CDR3 protein: CASSQDPGSGELFF. In nucleotides, the CDR3 is TGCGCCAGCAGCCAAGATCCCGGGAGCGGGGAGCTGTTTTTT. The chain has TRBV4-1 and TRBJ2-2; tentative D call: TRBD2 (6 bases). Germline V gene data show CDR1 as MGHRA and CDR2 as YSYEKL. The CDR3 consists of 14 residues. Trimming left V 0 bases short and J 7 bases short, with 9 bases between.

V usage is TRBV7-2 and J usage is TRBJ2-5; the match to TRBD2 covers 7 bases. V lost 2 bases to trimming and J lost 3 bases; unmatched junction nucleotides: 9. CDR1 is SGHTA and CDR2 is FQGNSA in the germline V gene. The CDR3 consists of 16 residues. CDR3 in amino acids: CASSLRAGRLEETQYF. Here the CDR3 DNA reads TGTGCCAGCAGCTTAAGAGCGGGAAGGCTGGAAGAGACCCAGTACTTC.

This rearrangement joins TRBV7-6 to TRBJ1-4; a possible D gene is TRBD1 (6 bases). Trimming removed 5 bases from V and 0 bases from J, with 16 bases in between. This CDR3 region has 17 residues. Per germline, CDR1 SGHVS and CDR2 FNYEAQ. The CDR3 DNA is TGTGCCAGCAGCCCGCGACAGGCGACTACAACTAATGAAAAACTGTTTTTT. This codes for CASSPRQATTTNEKLFF.

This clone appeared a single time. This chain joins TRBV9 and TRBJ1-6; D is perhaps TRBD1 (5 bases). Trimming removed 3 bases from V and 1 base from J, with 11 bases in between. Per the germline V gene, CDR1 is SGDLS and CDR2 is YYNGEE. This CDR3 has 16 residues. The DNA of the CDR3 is TGTGCCAGCAGCGCCAAACAGGTTTCCTATAATTCACCCCTCCACTTT. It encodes CASSAKQVSYNSPLHF.

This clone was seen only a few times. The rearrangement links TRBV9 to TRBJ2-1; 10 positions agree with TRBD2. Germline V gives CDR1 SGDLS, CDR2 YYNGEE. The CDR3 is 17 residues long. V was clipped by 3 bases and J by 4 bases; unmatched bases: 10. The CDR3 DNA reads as TGTGCCAGCAGCGACCCCGCTAGCGGGAGTAGTTACAATGAGCAGTTCTTC. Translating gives CASSDPASGSSYNEQFF.

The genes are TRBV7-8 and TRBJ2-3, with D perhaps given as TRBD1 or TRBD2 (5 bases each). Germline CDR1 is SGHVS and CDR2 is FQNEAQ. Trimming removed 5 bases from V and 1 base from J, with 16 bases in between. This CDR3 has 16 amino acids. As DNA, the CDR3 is TGTGCCAGCAGCCCACGGAGAGGGGTGGGCACAGATACGCAGTATTTT. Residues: CASSPRRGVGTDTQYF.

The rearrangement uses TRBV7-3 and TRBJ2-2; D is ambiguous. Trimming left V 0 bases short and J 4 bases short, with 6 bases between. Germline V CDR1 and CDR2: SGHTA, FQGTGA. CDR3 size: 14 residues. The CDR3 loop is CASSLTGSTGELFF. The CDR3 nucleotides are TGTGCCAGCAGCTTAACGGGGTCCACCGGGGAGCTGTTTTTT.

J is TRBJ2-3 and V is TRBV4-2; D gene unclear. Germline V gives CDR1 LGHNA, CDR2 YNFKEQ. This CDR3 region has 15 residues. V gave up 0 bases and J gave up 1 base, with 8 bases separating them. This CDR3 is CASSQDLGRTDTQYF. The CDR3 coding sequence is TGTGCCAGCAGCCAAGATCTAGGGCGCACAGATACGCAGTATTTT.

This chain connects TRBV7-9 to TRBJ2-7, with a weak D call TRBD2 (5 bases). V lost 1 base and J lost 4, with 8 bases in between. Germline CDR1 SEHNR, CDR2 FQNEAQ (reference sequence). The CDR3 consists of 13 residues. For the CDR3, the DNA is TGTGCCAGCAGCTTAGTGGGGAGATACGAGCAGTACTTC. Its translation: CASSLVGRYEQYF.

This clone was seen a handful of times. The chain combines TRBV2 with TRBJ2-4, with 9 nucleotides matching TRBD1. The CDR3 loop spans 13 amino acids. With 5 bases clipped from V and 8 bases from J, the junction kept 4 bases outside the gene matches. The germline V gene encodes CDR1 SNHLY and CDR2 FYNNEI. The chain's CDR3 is CASSRTGVYIQYF. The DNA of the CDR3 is TGTGCCAGCAGTCGGACAGGGGTCTACATTCAGTACTTC.